Here is one T cell receptor beta chain with its context. The clone's antigen remains unknown. No base qualities exist here, and no much larger clone lies one base off it. Here V drops 3 bases and J drops 6 bases, and the junction holds 5 bases not matched to any gene. From the cysteine through the phenylalanine, the CDR3 covers 15 amino acids. Solely the CDR3 DNA is kept, with 45 bases framed from the first base. According to the germline V gene, CDR1 reads MRHNA and CDR2 reads SNTAGT. The time point label on this specimen signifies: about 28 days (+/-7) after the second vaccine dose. Because spike-specific TCR depth and breadth did not differ between the two schedules, AZD1222 recipients who got a second dose at roughly 4 weeks were pooled with those who got a second dose at roughly 12 weeks. Vaccinee samples came from UK trials COV001 and COV002, including a single-blind randomized controlled phase 2/3 trial of AZD1222 (ChAdOx1 nCoV-19) in healthy adults. For TCRbeta chain sequencing, PBMC samples were collected from trial participants at day 0 and at day 28 after the second dose.

The CDR3 regions of human TCRbeta chains were analyzed by immunosequencing. The source study handled its data this way. TCRs in the repertoires were compared against a reference library of SARS-CoV-2-specific TCRs that had been generated with the MIRA antigen-specificity platform. Breadth meant the fraction of unique TCRs that were SARS-CoV-2-associated, whereas depth meant the fraction of total T cells that were SARS-CoV-2-associated. Using the MIRA data, every spike-specific TCR was mapped to the spike region that the TCR reacted to and assigned to either a CD4 or a CD8 class. Log10-transformed breadth and depth values were compared by one-way ANOVA with Sidak's multiple comparisons tests. TCRdb limited this immuneACCESS table to in-frame rearrangements with V and J called. A share of clones is missing; checked studies link under half to unresolved V genes, and the rest is unexplained. D and trimming come from the DNA, and the V and J calls and clone size come from that table. In all, the sample holds 90,000 to 120,000 clones, and nearly 90% of those were seen once. Of the sample, approximately 4.8% is held by the ten largest clones.

The data were taken from a study of T cell responses to AZD1222 COVID-19 vaccine (dated by TCRdb to the early 2020s). Background on the whole study: A total of over 230 trial participants underwent TCR sequencing, of whom about 200 received two doses of AZD1222 and about 25 received two doses of the MenACWY control vaccine. Trial participants were enrolled into age subgroups of 18-55, 56-69 and 70-plus years, which contained 148, 28 and 57 TCR-sequenced participants, respectively.

The study at large found these results: After two AZD1222 doses, spike-specific TCR breadth and depth were significantly higher than at day 0 and than in MenACWY recipients. Conclusions about previously exposed vaccinees are limited because only a handful of AZD1222 recipients were SARS-CoV-2 seropositive at baseline. In the small 56-69-year group, the increase in depth fell short of significance, most likely because of low power. Vaccine-associated CD4 TCRs spanned the whole spike protein, with dominant responses in regions 160-218 and 743-854. Nearly half of unique spike-specific TCRs reportedly recognized epitopes outside regions mutated in the B.1.351 and B.1.1.7 variants. No day 14 peak-response samples were available, so repertoires were characterized only after the peak T cell response. Participants were mostly white British and included more females than males, and it was suggested by the authors that clonal diversity may have been underestimated.

The sequence was collected from an adult who received the AZD1222 COVID-19 vaccine. Rearrangement joined TRBV6-4 to TRBJ2-1, and 10 junctional nucleotides match TRBD2. The source material was peripheral blood, sampled 28 days after the second AZD1222 dose. The CDR3 protein is CASSESGGAGNEQFF. The nucleotides are TGTGCCAGCAGTGAAAGCGGGGGGGCAGGCAATGAGCAGTTCTTC.